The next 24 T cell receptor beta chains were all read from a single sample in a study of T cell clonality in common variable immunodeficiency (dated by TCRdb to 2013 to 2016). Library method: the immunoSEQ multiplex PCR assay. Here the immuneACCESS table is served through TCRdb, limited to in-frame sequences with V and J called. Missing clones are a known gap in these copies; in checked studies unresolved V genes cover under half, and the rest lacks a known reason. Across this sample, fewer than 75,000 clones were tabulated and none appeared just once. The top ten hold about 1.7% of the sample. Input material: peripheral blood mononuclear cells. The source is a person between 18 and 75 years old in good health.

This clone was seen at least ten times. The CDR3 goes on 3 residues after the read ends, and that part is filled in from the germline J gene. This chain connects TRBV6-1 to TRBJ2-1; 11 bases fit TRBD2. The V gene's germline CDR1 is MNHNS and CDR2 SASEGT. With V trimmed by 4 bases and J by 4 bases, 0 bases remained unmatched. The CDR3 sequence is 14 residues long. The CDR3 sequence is CASSASGGYNEQFF. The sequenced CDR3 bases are TGTGCCAGCAGTGCTAGCGGGGGGTACAATGAG.

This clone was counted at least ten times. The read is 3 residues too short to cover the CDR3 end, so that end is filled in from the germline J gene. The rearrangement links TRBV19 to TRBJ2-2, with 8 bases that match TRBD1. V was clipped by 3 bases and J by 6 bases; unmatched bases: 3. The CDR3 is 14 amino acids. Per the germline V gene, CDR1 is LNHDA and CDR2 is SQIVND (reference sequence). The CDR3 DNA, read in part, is TGTGCCAGTAGTATGGGACAGGCGGCCGGGGAG. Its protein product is CASSMGQAAGE. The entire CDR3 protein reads CASSMGQAAGELFF.

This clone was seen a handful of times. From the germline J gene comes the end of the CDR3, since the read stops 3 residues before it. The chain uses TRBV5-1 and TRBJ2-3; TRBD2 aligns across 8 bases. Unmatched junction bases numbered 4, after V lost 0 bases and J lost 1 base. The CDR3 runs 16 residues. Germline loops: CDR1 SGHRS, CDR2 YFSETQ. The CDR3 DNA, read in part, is TGCGCCAGCAGCTTGGGCGTCGGGGGGGGCACAGATACG. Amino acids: CASSLGVGGGTDT. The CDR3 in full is CASSLGVGGGTDTQYF.

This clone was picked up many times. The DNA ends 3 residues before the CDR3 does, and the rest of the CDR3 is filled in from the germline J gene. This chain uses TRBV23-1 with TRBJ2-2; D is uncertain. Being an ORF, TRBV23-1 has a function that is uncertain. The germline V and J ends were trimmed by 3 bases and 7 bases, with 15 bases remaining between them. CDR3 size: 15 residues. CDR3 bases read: TGCGCCAGCAGTCAGGCCCGCTGGTTTATCGGGGAG. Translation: CASSQARWFIGE. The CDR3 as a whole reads CASSQARWFIGELFF.

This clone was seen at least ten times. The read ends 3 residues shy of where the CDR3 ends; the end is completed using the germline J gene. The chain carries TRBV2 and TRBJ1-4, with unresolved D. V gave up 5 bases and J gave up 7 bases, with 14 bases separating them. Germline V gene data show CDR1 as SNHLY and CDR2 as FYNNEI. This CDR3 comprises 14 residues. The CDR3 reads CASSLRMRREKLFF. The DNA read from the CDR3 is TGTGCCAGCAGTCTGCGGATGAGGCGTGAAAAA.

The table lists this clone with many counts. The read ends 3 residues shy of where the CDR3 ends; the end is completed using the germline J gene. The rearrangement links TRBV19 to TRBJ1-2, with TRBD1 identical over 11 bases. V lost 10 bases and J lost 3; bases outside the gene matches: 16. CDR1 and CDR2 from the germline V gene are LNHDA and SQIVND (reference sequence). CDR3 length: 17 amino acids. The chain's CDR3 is CATSPVDRGPLYYGYTF. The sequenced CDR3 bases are TGTGCCACCAGCCCCGTGGACAGGGGGCCTTTGTACTATGGC.

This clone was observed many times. The DNA read from the CDR3 is TGTGCCAGCAGTCCGACAGCACCAGAGACC. Protein product: CASSPTAPET. The CDR3 as a whole reads CASSPTAPETQYF. This chain joins TRBV2 and TRBJ2-5, with D maybe TRBD1 (5 bases). The read is 3 residues too short to cover the CDR3 end, so that end is filled in from the germline J gene. The germline V and J ends were trimmed by 5 bases and 4 bases, with 11 bases remaining between them. CDR3 size: 13 residues. Germline-derived CDR1 and CDR2 are SNHLY and FYNNEI.

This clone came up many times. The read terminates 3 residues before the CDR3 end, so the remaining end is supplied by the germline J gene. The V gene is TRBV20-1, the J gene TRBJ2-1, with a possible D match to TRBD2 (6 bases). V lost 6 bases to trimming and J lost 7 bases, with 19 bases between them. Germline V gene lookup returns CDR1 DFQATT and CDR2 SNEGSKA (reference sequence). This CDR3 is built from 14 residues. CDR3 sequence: CSAIPSASLNEQFF. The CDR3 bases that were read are TGCAGTGCCATCCCTAGCGCTTCGTTAAATGAG.

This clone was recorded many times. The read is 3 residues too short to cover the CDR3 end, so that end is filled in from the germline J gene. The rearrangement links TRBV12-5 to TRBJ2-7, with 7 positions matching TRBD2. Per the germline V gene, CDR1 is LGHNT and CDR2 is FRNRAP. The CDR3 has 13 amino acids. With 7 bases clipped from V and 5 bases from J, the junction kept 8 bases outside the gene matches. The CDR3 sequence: CASAGGVRNEQYF. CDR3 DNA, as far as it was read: TGTGCTAGTGCGGGGGGTGTAAGGAACGAG.

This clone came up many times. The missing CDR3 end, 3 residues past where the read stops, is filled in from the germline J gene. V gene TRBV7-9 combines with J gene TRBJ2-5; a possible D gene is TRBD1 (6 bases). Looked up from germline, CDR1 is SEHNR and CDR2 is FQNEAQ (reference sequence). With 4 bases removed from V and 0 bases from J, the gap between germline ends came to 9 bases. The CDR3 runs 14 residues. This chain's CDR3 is CASSYRDNQETQYF. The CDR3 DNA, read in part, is TGTGCCAGCAGCTACCGGGACAACCAAGAGACC.

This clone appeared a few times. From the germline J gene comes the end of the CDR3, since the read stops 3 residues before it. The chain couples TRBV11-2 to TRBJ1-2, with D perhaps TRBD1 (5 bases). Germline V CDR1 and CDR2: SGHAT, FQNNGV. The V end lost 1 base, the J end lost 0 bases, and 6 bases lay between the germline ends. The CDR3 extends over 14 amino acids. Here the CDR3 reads CASSLVQANYGYTF. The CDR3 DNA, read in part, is TGTGCCAGCAGCTTAGTACAGGCTAACTATGGC. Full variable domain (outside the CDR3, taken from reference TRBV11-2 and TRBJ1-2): EAGVAQSPRYKIIEKRQSVAFWCNPISGHATLYWYQQILGQGPKLLIQFQNNGVVDDSQLPKDRFSAERLKGVDSTLKIQPAKLEDSAVYLCASSLVQANYGYTFGSGTRLTVV.

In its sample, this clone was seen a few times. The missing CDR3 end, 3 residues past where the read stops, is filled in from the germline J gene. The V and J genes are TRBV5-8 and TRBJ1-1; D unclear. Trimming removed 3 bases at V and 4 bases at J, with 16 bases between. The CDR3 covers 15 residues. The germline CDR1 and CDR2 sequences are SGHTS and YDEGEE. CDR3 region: CASSSIIPRGTEAFF. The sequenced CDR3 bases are TGTGCCAGCAGCTCGATAATTCCGCGCGGCACTGAA.

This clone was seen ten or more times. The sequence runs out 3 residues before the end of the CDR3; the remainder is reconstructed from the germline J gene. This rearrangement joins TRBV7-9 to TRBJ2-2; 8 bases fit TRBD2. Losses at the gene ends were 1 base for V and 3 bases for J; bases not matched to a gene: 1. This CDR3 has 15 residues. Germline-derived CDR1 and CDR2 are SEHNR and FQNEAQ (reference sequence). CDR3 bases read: TGTGCCAGCAGCTTAGTTAGCGGGGACACCGGGGAG. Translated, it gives CASSLVSGDTGE. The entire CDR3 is CASSLVSGDTGELFF.

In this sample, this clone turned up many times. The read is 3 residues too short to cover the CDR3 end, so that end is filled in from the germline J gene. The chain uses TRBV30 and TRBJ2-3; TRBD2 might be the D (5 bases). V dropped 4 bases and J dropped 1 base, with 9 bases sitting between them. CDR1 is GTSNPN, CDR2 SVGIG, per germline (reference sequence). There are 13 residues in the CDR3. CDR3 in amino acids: CAWTLRGTDTQYF. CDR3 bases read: TGTGCCTGGACCTTGCGGGGCACAGATACG.

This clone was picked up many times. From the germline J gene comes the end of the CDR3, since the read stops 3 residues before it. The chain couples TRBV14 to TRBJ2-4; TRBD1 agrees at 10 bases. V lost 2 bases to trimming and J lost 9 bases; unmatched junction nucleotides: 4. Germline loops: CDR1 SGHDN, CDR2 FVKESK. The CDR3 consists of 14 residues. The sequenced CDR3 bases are TGTGCCAGCAGCCAATCAGGGACAGGGGCCATT. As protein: CASSQSGTGAI. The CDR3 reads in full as CASSQSGTGAIQYF.

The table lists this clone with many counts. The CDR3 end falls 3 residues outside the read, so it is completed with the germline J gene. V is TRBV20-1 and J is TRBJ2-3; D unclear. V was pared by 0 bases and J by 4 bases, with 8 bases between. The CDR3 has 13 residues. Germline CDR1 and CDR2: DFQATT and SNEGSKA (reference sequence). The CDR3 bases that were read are TGCAGTGCTAGAGATCCCGTTTCAGATACG. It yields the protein CSARDPVSDT. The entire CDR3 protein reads CSARDPVSDTQYF.

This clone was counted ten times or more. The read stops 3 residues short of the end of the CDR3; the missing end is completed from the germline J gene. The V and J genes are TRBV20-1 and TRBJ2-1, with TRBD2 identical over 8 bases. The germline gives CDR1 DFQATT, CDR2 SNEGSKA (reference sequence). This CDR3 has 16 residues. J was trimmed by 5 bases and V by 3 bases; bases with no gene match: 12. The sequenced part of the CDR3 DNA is TGCAGTGCTAGCGATCCAAGCGGGAGAGGGGACAATGAG. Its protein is CSASDPSGRGDNE. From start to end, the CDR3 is CSASDPSGRGDNEQFF.

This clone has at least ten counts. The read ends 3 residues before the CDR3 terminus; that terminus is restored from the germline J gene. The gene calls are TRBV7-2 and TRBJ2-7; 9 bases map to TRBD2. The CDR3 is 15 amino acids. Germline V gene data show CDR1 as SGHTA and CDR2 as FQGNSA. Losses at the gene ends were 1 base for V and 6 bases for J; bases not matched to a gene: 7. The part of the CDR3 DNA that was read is TGTGCCAGCAGCTTAGTAGTTAGCGGGGGTGGCGAG. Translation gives CASSLVVSGGGE. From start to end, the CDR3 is CASSLVVSGGGEQYF.

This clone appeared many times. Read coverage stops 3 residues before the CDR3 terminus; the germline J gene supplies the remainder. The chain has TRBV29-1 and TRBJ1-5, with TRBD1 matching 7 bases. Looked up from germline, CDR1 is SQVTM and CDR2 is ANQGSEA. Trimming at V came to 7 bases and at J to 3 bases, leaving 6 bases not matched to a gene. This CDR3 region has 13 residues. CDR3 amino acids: CSAGDRSNQPQHF. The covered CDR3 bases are TGCAGCGCCGGGGACAGATCCAATCAGCCC.

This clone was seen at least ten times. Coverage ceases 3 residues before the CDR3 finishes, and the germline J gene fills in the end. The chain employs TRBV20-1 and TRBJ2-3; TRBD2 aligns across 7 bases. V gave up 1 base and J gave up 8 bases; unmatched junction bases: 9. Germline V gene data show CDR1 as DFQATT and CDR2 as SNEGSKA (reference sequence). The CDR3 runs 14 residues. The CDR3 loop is CSARAPSGRGTQYF. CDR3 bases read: TGCAGTGCTAGAGCCCCTAGTGGGAGGGGTACG.

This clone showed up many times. The CDR3 spells CASSPGTGTDTQYF. The DNA read from the CDR3 is TGTGCCAGCAGCCCTGGGACAGGAACAGATACG. The rearrangement uses TRBV7-8 and TRBJ2-3; the match to TRBD1 covers 8 bases. From the germline J gene comes the end of the CDR3, since the read stops 3 residues before it. The ends lost 5 bases at V and 3 bases at J; junction bases unmatched: 4. Germline V gene data show CDR1 as SGHVS and CDR2 as FQNEAQ. This CDR3 is built from 14 residues.

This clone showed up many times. CDR3 region: CASRAGAGQGDTGELFF. Partial CDR3 DNA: TGTGCCAGCAGGGCCGGGGCTGGTCAGGGGGACACCGGGGAG. The V call is TRBV6-2 or TRBV6-3, the J call TRBJ2-2, with 7 bases fitting TRBD1. The CDR3 is cut off 3 residues early in the read; its end comes from the germline J gene. Unmatched junction bases numbered 13, after V lost 6 bases and J lost 3 bases. Germline values: CDR1 MNHEY, CDR2 SVGEGT. The CDR3 extends over 17 amino acids.

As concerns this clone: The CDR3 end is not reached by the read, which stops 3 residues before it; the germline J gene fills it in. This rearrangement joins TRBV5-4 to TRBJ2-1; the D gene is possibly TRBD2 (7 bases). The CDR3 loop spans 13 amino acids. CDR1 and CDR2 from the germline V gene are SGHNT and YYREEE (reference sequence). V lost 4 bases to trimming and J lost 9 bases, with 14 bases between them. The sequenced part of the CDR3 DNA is TGTGCCAGCAGCCTGGACCGGGGGGCTGAG. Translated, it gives CASSLDRGAE. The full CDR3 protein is CASSLDRGAEQFF.

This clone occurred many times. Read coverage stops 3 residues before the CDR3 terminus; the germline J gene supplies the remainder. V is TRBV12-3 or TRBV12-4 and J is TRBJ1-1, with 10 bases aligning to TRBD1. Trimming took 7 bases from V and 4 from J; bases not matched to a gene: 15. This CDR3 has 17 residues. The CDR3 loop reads CASNRDRGASRGTEAFF. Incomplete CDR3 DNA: TGTGCCAGCAACCGGGACAGGGGAGCTTCGAGGGGCACTGAA.